This T cell receptor (beta chain) was obtained from a study of blood T cell repertoires in COVID-19. Profiling relied on immunoSEQ multiplex PCR, and the TCRdb table lists in-frame clones only, not all of them. The sample lists 50,000 or so clones, approximately 93% occurring once. CDR1 and CDR2 (germline): SGHRS, YFSETQ. This CDR3 spans 16 amino acids. Trimming left V 2 bases short and J 0 bases short, with 11 bases between. The sequence came from a man in his 60s with COVID-19, enrolled during active disease. The sequencing sample was made of peripheral blood. The rearrangement joins TRBV5-1 to TRBJ2-2; perhaps TRBD2 as D (5 bases). DNA of the CDR3: TGCGCCAGCAGCTTCGGAGGAATCTCGAACACCGGGGAGCTGTTTTTT. It translates to CASSFGGISNTGELFF.